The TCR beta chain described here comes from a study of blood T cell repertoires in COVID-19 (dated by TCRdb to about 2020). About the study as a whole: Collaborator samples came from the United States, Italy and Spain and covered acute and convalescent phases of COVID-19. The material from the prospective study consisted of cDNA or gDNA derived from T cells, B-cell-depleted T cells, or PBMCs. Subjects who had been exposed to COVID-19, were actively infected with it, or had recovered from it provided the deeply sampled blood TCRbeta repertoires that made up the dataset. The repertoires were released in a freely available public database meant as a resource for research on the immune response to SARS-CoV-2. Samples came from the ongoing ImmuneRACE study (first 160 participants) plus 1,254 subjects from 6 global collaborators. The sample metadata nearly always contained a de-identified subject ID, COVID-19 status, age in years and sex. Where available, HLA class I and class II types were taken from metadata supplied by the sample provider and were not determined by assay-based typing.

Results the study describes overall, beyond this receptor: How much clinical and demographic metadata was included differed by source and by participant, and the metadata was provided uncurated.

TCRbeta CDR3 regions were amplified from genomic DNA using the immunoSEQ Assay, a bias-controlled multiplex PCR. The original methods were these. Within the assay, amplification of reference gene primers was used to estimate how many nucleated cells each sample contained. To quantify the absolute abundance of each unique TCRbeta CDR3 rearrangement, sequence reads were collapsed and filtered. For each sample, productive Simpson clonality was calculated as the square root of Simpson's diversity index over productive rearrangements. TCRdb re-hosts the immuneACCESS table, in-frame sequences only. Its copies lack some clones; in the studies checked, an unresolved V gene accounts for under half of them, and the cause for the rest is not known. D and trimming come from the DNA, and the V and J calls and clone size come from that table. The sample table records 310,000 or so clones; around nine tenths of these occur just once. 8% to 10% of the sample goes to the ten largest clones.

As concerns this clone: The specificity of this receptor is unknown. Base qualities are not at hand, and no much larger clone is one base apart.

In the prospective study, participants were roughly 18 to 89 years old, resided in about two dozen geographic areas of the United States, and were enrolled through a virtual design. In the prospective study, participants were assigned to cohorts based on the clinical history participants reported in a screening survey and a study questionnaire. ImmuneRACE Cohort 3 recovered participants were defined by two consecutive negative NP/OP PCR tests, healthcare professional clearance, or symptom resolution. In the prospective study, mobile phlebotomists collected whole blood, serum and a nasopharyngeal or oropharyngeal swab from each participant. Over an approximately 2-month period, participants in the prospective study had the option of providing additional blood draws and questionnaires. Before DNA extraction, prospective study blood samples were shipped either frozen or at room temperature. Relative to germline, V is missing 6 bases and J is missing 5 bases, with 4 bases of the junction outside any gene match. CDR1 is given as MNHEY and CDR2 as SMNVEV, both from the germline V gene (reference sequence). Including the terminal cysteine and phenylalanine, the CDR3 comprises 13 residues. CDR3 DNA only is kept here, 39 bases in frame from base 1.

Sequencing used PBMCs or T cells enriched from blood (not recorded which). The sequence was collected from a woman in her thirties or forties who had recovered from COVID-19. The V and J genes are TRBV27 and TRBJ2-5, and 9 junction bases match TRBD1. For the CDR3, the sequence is CASRGTGKETQYF. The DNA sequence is TGTGCCAGCAGGGGGACAGGGAAGGAGACCCAGTACTTC.